This T cell receptor (beta chain) comes out of a study of T cell repertoires in cytomegalovirus infection. This CDR3 has 14 residues. The germline V gene has CDR1 SGHTA and CDR2 FQGTGA. Trimming cost V 2 bases and J 5 bases; bases outside gene matches: 3. TCRdb redid the calling of the reads with MiXCR, one entry per CDR3 protein. The sample lists approximately 200,000 distinct CDR3 sequences, over 20% occurring once. This receptor was taken from a human donor in good health (CMV status not recorded). Some clones in this sample may be carry-over from other donors' samples. This rearrangement joins TRBV7-3 to TRBJ1-1; TRBD1 aligns across 9 bases. Input material: CD8+ T cells from PBMCs. The CDR3 DNA sequence: TGTGCCAGCAGCTTAGGGACAGGGATGACTGAAGCTTTCTTT. Its protein is CASSLGTGMTEAFF.